The 10 T cell receptor beta chains below come from one sample, sequenced in a study of CD8+ T cells in alopecia areata listed by TCRdb under 2018. Receptor libraries were prepared by the immunoSEQ multiplex PCR assay. To provide template for TCR sequencing, every sample had RNA extracted and reverse transcribed into cDNA. TCRdb stores this immuneACCESS table with in-frame sequences only. Part of the clones is absent; in the studies checked, under half of the shortfall reflects unresolved V genes, and no reason is known for the rest. The sample records fewer than 250,000 clones, about three fifths of which are singletons. Approximately 0.5% of the sample is held by the ten biggest clonotypes. This specimen's time point label, per the study, means: baseline before oral tofacitinib. This specimen was CD4+ T cells sorted from blood, taken at week 0. These receptors were obtained from a human donor with alopecia areata.

The V call is TRBV7-2, the J call TRBJ2-3; no firm D call. The CDR3 contains 12 residues. The V gene lost 4 bases and the J gene lost 6 bases, with 8 bases spanning the gap. Germline V gene data show CDR1 as SGHTA and CDR2 as FQGNSA. CDR3 amino acids: CASSSHGDTQYF. In DNA form, the CDR3 reads TGTGCCAGCAGCTCCCATGGCGATACGCAGTATTTT.

The CDR3 sequence: CAISPEGVDSNQPQHF. The CDR3, as DNA: TGTGCCATCAGTCCTGAAGGAGTTGATAGCAATCAGCCCCAGCATTTT. The V and J genes are TRBV10-3 and TRBJ1-5; D not certain. This CDR3 is 16 amino acids long. Germline V lookup: CDR1 ENHRY, CDR2 SYGVKD. Between the trimmed V and J ends, which lost 5 bases and 0 bases, there was a span of 14 bases.

The V gene is TRBV5-1, the J gene TRBJ2-5; D gene uncertain. CDR3 length: 14 residues. Germline lookup yields CDR1 SGHRS and CDR2 YFSETQ. The V gene lost 0 bases and the J gene lost 3 bases, with 9 bases spanning the gap. CDR3 nucleotide sequence: TGCGCCAGCAGCTTGGGGCCCAGCGAAGAGACCCAGTACTTC. It specifies CASSLGPSEETQYF.

The chain couples TRBV7-9 to TRBJ2-1, with D unresolved. The V end was cut by 1 base, the J end by 5 bases, with 9 bases between. The CDR3 covers 14 residues. Germline V gene data show CDR1 as SEHNR and CDR2 as FQNEAQ (reference sequence). The CDR3 region is CASSLVSVHNEQFF. The CDR3 nucleotides are TGTGCCAGCAGCTTAGTGTCCGTCCACAATGAGCAGTTCTTC.

V gene TRBV19 combines with J gene TRBJ1-1; no clear D. The CDR3 runs 13 residues. Germline loops: CDR1 LNHDA, CDR2 SQIVND (reference sequence). The V end lost 4 bases, the J end lost 1 base, and 7 bases lay between the germline ends. The DNA for the CDR3 is TGTGCCAGTAGTAGGTCAGGGAACACTGAAGCTTTCTTT. Protein product: CASSRSGNTEAFF. Based on the CDR3 plus reference TRBV19 and TRBJ1-1, the full variable domain is DGGITQSPKYLFRKEGQNVTLSCEQNLNHDAMYWYRQDPGQGLRLIYYSQIVNDFQKGDIAEGYSVSREKKESFPLTVTSAQKNPTAFYLCASSRSGNTEAFFGQGTRLTVV.

This clone was seen only once. This chain uses TRBV29-1 with TRBJ1-1; 10 bases match TRBD1. With V trimmed by 5 bases and J by 6 bases, 6 bases remained unmatched. CDR1 and CDR2 (germline): SQVTM, ANQGSEA. The CDR3 consists of 13 residues. CDR3 DNA: TGCAGCGTTCCGGGACAGGGGTTCCCTGAAGCTTTCTTT. Translating gives CSVPGQGFPEAFF.

The chain employs TRBV9 and TRBJ2-6; D uncertain. Germline-derived CDR1 and CDR2 are SGDLS and YYNGEE. V was clipped by 1 base and J by 3 bases, with 5 bases between them. The CDR3 loop spans 14 amino acids. The CDR3 here is CASSVLSGANVLTF. The CDR3 DNA follows: TGTGCCAGCAGCGTACTAAGTGGGGCCAACGTCCTGACTTTC.

The chain uses TRBV10-3 and TRBJ2-7; 7 bases fit TRBD2. Trimming removed 6 bases from V and 2 bases from J; junction bases left unmatched: 1. Germline V gene lookup returns CDR1 ENHRY and CDR2 SYGVKD. The CDR3 has 12 amino acids. CDR3: CAIRGGTYEQYF. Here the CDR3 DNA reads TGTGCCATCAGGGGAGGGACCTACGAGCAGTACTTC.

This clone was picked up a small number of times. V is TRBV14 and J is TRBJ2-5, with 7 bases identical to TRBD1. Germline V gene lookup returns CDR1 SGHDN and CDR2 FVKESK. The CDR3 has 15 amino acids. V trimming: 7 bases; J trimming: 1 base; junction bases outside the gene matches: 9. The CDR3 reads CASNIQGPIQETQYF. In nucleotides, the CDR3 is TGTGCCAGCAATATACAGGGGCCCATCCAAGAGACCCAGTACTTC.

J is TRBJ1-2 and V is TRBV30, with 8 bases matching TRBD1. Germline CDR1 reads GTSNPN; CDR2 reads SVGIG (reference sequence). Germline trimming cut 2 bases from V and 4 bases from J; bases unmatched to any gene: 6. The CDR3 length is 14 residues. For the CDR3, the DNA is TGTGCCTGGAGTAGGGCAGGGGGCGGCTATGGCTACACCTTC. Translating gives CAWSRAGGGYGYTF.